This TCR beta chain originates from a study of T cell responses to AZD1222 COVID-19 vaccine. Regarding the study as a whole: Baseline testing showed seropositivity in only five or six AZD1222 recipients. White British donors predominated, females outnumbered males, and clonal diversity was possibly underestimated.

Assay: immunoSEQ multiplex PCR; the TCRdb copy retains only in-frame clones and omits some. In the table there are over 100,000 clones, 84% of which are singletons. To note about this clone: Its antigen is not identified.

The sequence derives from an adult in good health. Sequencing used peripheral blood, obtained on day 0 of AZD1222 vaccination.

DNA of the CDR3: TGTGCCATCAGTTTGAGGGACCAGAAACCTGAGCAGTTCTTC. Amino acid sequence: CAISLRDQKPEQFF. This sequence joins TRBV10-3 and TRBJ2-1; D is possibly TRBD1 or TRBD2 (5 bases each). The CDR3 consists of 14 residues. V was shortened by 5 bases and J by 9 bases, with 17 bases between the two germline ends. From germline, CDR1 is ENHRY and CDR2 SYGVKD.